The 24 T cell receptor beta chains listed next were all sequenced from one sample in a study of OX40 agonist ivuxolimab in advanced cancers. Data came from immunoSEQ multiplex PCR; TCRdb stores just in-frame clones and leaves some out. The sample includes roughly 70,000 clones, roughly 84% of them seen just once. The sample here was CD4+ or CD8+ T cells sorted from blood, taken in a trial of the OX40 agonist ivuxolimab. These receptors were collected from an adult with an advanced solid tumor such as melanoma, head and neck, liver or kidney cancer.

V is TRBV10-2 and J is TRBJ2-2; perhaps TRBD1 as D (6 bases). This CDR3 is built from 15 residues. Germline lookup yields CDR1 WSHSY and CDR2 SAAADI. V lost 4 bases to trimming and J lost 1 base, with 10 bases between them. CDR3 nucleotides: TGCGCCAGCAGTGGCGGCAGGGGGAACACCGGGGAGCTGTTTTTT. Its translation: CASSGGRGNTGELFF.

The CDR3 loop is CASSQEGYTDTQYF. The DNA for the CDR3 is TGCGCCAGCAGCCAAGAAGGGTACACAGATACGCAGTATTTT. This chain connects TRBV4-3 to TRBJ2-3; no reliable D call. The germline V gene encodes CDR1 LGHNA and CDR2 YSLEER. This CDR3 is 14 amino acids long. V was trimmed by 0 bases and J by 2 bases, leaving 6 bases between them.

The chain combines TRBV15 with TRBJ1-6; D ambiguous. The length of the CDR3 is 13 residues. V lost 1 base and J lost 10, with 8 bases in between. CDR1 LNHNV and CDR2 YYDKDF come from the germline V gene (reference sequence). This CDR3 reads CATSRVRGSPLHF. In DNA form, the CDR3 reads TGTGCCACCAGCAGAGTTCGAGGCTCACCCCTCCACTTT.

This clone was counted between two and nine times. The germline gene is not matched at one end of the junction; a read error may be the cause. The CDR3 spells CASSEFSLSAGQLF. The CDR3 DNA is TGTGCCAGCAGTGAATTCTCCCTCTCAGCGGGCCAGCTCTTT. The chain is built from TRBV25-1 and TRBJ1-1; D is uncertain. The CDR3 length is 14 residues. The germline V gene has CDR1 MGHDK and CDR2 SYGVNS. The variable domain in full, completed from reference TRBV25-1 and TRBJ1-1, reads EADIYQTPRYLVIGTGKKITLECSQTMGHDKMYWYQQDPGMELHLIHYSYGVNSTEKGDLSSESTVSRIRTEHFPLTLESARPSHTSQYLCASSEFSLSAGQLFGQGTRLTVV.

Within the sample, this clone is medium-sized. The J gene is TRBJ1-4, the V gene TRBV19; 8 nucleotides align to TRBD1. CDR3 length: 15 amino acids. Trimming took 8 bases from V and 5 from J; bases not matched to a gene: 10. The germline CDR1 and CDR2 sequences are LNHDA and SQIVND (reference sequence). The DNA of the CDR3 is TGTGCCAGTCGCGAACCGGGACAGGAGAATGAAAAACTGTTTTTT. Amino acids: CASREPGQENEKLFF.

V and J are TRBV28 and TRBJ1-3; D unclear. Germline V gene sequence: CDR1 MDHEN, CDR2 SYDVKM. The CDR3 totals 13 residues. V lost 10 bases and J lost 5, with 15 bases in between. DNA for the CDR3: TGTGCCACCGCGACGGGCGGTCGAAACACCATATATTTT. Its protein is CATATGGRNTIYF. Variable domain in full (rest from reference TRBV28 and TRBJ1-3): DVKVTQSSRYLVKRTGEKVFLECVQDMDHENMFWYRQDPGLGLRLIYFSYDVKMKEKGDIPEGYSVSREKKERFSLILESASTNQTSMYLCATATGGRNTIYFGEGSWLTVV.

This clone was observed a single time. The V gene is TRBV25-1, the J gene TRBJ1-4, with D possibly matching TRBD1 (5 bases). Germline V gene data show CDR1 as MGHDK and CDR2 as SYGVNS. The CDR3 extends over 16 amino acids. V dropped 6 bases and J dropped 2 bases, with 16 bases sitting between them. This CDR3 reads CASSQGVGSTNEKLFF. CDR3 DNA sequence: TGTGCCAGCAGCCAAGGGGTGGGGTCGACTAATGAAAAACTGTTTTTT.

This chain uses TRBV5-5 with TRBJ2-7; 7 bases line up with TRBD1. The CDR3 extends over 16 amino acids. CDR1 and CDR2 (germline): SGHKS, YYEKEE (reference sequence). V shed 4 bases and J 5 bases; nucleotides not matched to a gene: 15. This CDR3 reads CASSLAVGQAPDEQYF. The CDR3, as DNA: TGTGCCAGCAGCCTGGCGGTTGGACAGGCCCCTGACGAGCAGTACTTC.

This rearrangement joins TRBV5-1 to TRBJ2-7, with 7 bases fitting TRBD1. CDR1 and CDR2 from the germline V gene are SGHRS and YFSETQ. This CDR3 comprises 16 residues. Trimming removed 0 bases from V and 0 bases from J; junction bases left unmatched: 6. The CDR3 reads CASSLVRDSDSYEQYF. In nucleotides, the CDR3 is TGCGCCAGCAGCTTGGTTAGGGACAGTGACTCCTACGAGCAGTACTTC.

The rearrangement links TRBV5-1 to TRBJ1-6; 9 bases line up with TRBD1. Unmatched junction bases numbered 14, after V lost 5 bases and J lost 5 bases. CDR3 length: 18 amino acids. CDR1 and CDR2 from the germline V gene are SGHRS and YFSETQ. The CDR3, as DNA: TGCGCCAGCAGTCCGCGCCCGGGGACAGGGTTCGATAATTCACCCCTCCACTTT. Residues: CASSPRPGTGFDNSPLHF.

This clone was recorded a few times. V usage is TRBV12-5 and J usage is TRBJ1-4; the D gene is possibly TRBD1 (5 bases). The V gene lost 1 base and the J gene lost 8 bases, with 5 bases spanning the gap. Germline loops: CDR1 LGHNT, CDR2 FRNRAP. The CDR3 spans 12 residues. CDR3 coding DNA: TGTGCTAGTGGTTTGGGGGGGGAAAAACTGTTTTTT. It translates to CASGLGGEKLFF.

This chain uses TRBV25-1 with TRBJ2-5; 8 bases align to TRBD2. CDR1 and CDR2 from the germline V gene are MGHDK and SYGVNS. This CDR3 comprises 16 residues. With 2 bases clipped from V and 1 base from J, the junction kept 6 bases outside the gene matches. The CDR3 sequence: CASSEGLAGRQETQYF. CDR3 in DNA: TGTGCCAGCAGTGAAGGGTTAGCGGGACGCCAAGAGACCCAGTACTTC.

This chain connects TRBV30 to TRBJ2-2; 8 bases are a match to TRBD1. The CDR3 covers 13 residues. Per germline, CDR1 GTSNPN and CDR2 SVGIG (reference sequence). V trimming: 4 bases; J trimming: 5 bases; junction bases outside the gene matches: 3. The CDR3 region has the DNA TGTGCCTGGACCCAGGGGGCTACCGGGGAGCTGTTTTTT. This codes for CAWTQGATGELFF.

In this sample, this clone is medium-sized. The CDR3 protein is CASSLSHRAHSGNTIYF. The CDR3 bases are TGTGCCAGCAGCTTAAGCCACAGGGCCCACTCTGGAAACACCATATATTTT. This rearrangement joins TRBV7-2 to TRBJ1-3, with D possibly matching TRBD1 (6 bases). V dropped 2 bases and J dropped 0 bases, with 14 bases sitting between them. This CDR3 has 17 residues. Germline loops: CDR1 SGHTA, CDR2 FQGNSA.

V gene TRBV4-2 combines with J gene TRBJ1-5; no clear D gene. V dropped 4 bases and J dropped 2 bases, with 15 bases sitting between them. CDR3 length: 16 residues. Germline CDR1 reads LGHNA; CDR2 reads YNFKEQ. CDR3 in DNA: TGTGCCAGCAGCCGGCTCACTGGGGATGGCAATCAGCCCCAGCATTTT. Amino acid sequence: CASSRLTGDGNQPQHF.

The rearrangement joins TRBV11-3 to TRBJ1-1, with unresolved D. In germline, CDR1 is SGHNT, CDR2 YENEEA. The V and J ends lost 5 bases and 1 base respectively, with 5 bases between them. This CDR3 comprises 12 residues. CDR3: CASSPKNTEAFF. In DNA form, the CDR3 reads TGTGCCAGCAGCCCTAAGAACACTGAAGCTTTCTTT.

The genes are TRBV29-1 and TRBJ1-1, with no clear D. Trimming removed 6 bases from V and 8 bases from J, with 13 bases in between. Germline CDR1 SQVTM, CDR2 ANQGSEA. The CDR3 is 11 residues long. CDR3 bases: TGCAGCGTAATCATCCCTCCGGAAGCTTTCTTT. Translated, it gives CSVIIPPEAFF. Variable domain in full (rest from reference TRBV29-1 and TRBJ1-1): SAVISQKPSRDICQRGTSLTIQCQVDSQVTMMFWYRQQPGQSLTLIATANQGSEATYESGFVIDKFPISRPNLTFSTLTVSNMSPEDSSIYLCSVIIPPEAFFGQGTRLTVV.

This rearrangement joins TRBV29-1 to TRBJ2-5; D might be TRBD1 or TRBD2, each matching 5 bases. The germline V and J ends were trimmed by 5 bases and 2 bases, with 21 bases remaining between them. In germline, CDR1 is SQVTM, CDR2 ANQGSEA. This CDR3 spans 16 amino acids. CDR3 sequence: CSVLNYLVGPQETQYF. CDR3 DNA: TGCAGCGTTCTAAACTACTTGGTGGGACCACAAGAGACCCAGTACTTC.

The genes are TRBV7-9 and TRBJ2-3; TRBD2 matches at 8 bases. The germline V gene has CDR1 SEHNR and CDR2 FQNEAQ (reference sequence). V lost 3 bases, J lost 0 bases, and 14 bases stayed unmatched. This CDR3 has 19 amino acids. As DNA, the CDR3 is TGTGCCAGCAGCTTCCCGGTGGGCGGGGGGAAGACTAGCACAGATACGCAGTATTTT. Protein sequence: CASSFPVGGGKTSTDTQYF.

This clone was seen once. This sequence joins TRBV7-9 and TRBJ1-1; TRBD1 agrees at 8 bases. Germline values: CDR1 SEHNR, CDR2 FQNEAQ (reference sequence). There are 14 residues in the CDR3. J lost 1 base, V lost 5 bases, and 3 bases had no gene match. The CDR3 DNA follows: TGTGCCAGCAGCACAGGACAGGGGAACACTGAAGCTTTCTTT. This sequence encodes CASSTGQGNTEAFF.

This chain links TRBV4-3 with TRBJ2-2; 10 bases agree with TRBD1. J lost 7 bases, V lost 1 base, and 9 bases had no gene match. The CDR3 is made up of 17 amino acids. Germline assignment: CDR1 LGHNA and CDR2 YSLEER. The CDR3: CASSQGTGQGNIGELFF. The CDR3 coding sequence is TGCGCCAGCAGCCAAGGAACGGGACAGGGGAATATCGGGGAGCTGTTTTTT.

This clone was counted between two and nine times. The gene calls are TRBV7-3 and TRBJ2-3; 7 nucleotides align to TRBD2. V lost 3 bases and J lost 2; bases outside the gene matches: 2. This CDR3 comprises 14 residues. Per germline, CDR1 SGHTA and CDR2 FQGTGA. This chain's CDR3 is CASSFTSATDTQYF. DNA of the CDR3: TGTGCCAGCAGCTTTACTAGCGCCACAGATACGCAGTATTTT.

This chain joins TRBV11-2 and TRBJ1-2; D gene unclear. Trimming shortened V by 1 base and J by 3 bases, and 12 bases separated the two germline ends. Germline V gene lookup returns CDR1 SGHAT and CDR2 FQNNGV. This CDR3 has 15 amino acids. The CDR3 loop reads CASSLAATDYYGYTF. CDR3 sequence (DNA): TGTGCCAGCAGCTTAGCTGCCACTGATTACTATGGCTACACCTTC.

This CDR3 reads CASGLASGQFSYEQYF. The CDR3 region has the DNA TGTGCTAGTGGTTTGGCGTCCGGGCAGTTCTCCTACGAGCAGTACTTC. The chain couples TRBV12-5 to TRBJ2-7; D is uncertain. The CDR3 extends over 16 amino acids. Germline V CDR1 and CDR2: LGHNT, FRNRAP. With 1 base removed from V and 0 bases from J, the gap between germline ends came to 13 bases.